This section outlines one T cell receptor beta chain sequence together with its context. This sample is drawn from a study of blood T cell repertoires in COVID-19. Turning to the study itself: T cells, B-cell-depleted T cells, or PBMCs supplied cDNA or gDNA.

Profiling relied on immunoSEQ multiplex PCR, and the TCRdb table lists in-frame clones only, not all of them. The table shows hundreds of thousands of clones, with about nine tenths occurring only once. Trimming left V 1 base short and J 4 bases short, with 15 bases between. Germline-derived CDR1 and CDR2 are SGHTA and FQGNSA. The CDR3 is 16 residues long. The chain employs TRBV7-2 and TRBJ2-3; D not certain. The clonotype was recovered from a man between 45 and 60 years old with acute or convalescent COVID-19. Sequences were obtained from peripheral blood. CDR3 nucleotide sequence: TGTGCCAGCAGCTTAGTCCTGAACCCAAACTCAGATACGCAGTATTTT. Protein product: CASSLVLNPNSDTQYF.